The rows below give T cell receptor beta chains drawn from one sample of a study of vaccination effects on CD4 cells after COVID-19. Libraries were prepared by immunoSEQ multiplex PCR; TCRdb keeps only in-frame clonotypes and omits some of them. The sample lists about 41,000 clones, around 68% seen once, with about 25% in the top ten. These receptors lack a known antigen. Sequences were derived from CD4+ T cells from PBMCs cultured with HCoV-OC43 spike peptides, sampled before COVID-19 vaccination. All receptors derive from a human donor who received a COVID-19 vaccine. CDR3s include the opening cysteine and the closing phenylalanine or tryptophan. D genes are given only for firm matches. Clone size is given for some rows only: seen once, a few or many times, or a class if the clone is expanded.

>.|TRBV3-1/TRBV3-2|TRBD2|TRBJ2-7
TGTGCCAGCAGCCATATAAGGACTAGCGGGAGCTACGAGCAGTACTTC
CASSHIRTSGSYEQYF
>.|TRBV5-1|.|TRBJ1-2
TGCGCCAGCAGCTTGAGGGAACCAGCTAACTATGGCTACACCTTC
CASSLREPANYGYTF
>.|TRBV7-2|.|TRBJ2-3
TGTGCCAGCAGCCGGGACACAAACACAGATACGCAGTATTTT
CASSRDTNTDTQYF
>.|TRBV6-1|.|TRBJ1-1
TGTGCCAGCAGTGAAAGACAGGAGACTGAAGCTTTCTTT
CASSERQETEAFF
>.|TRBV5-6|TRBD1|TRBJ2-2
TGTGCCAGCAGCTTGGCGGACAGGGACACCGGGGAGCTGTTTTTT
CASSLADRDTGELFF
>.|TRBV3-1/TRBV3-2|.|TRBJ1-5
TGTGCCAGCAGCCCAGGGGTAGGACAGCCCCAGCATTTT
CASSPGVGQPQHF
>.|TRBV19|.|TRBJ1-5
TGTGCCAGTAGTATCTCGCGACAGGCGGCGCCCCAGCATTTT
CASSISRQAAPQHF
>.|TRBV3-1/TRBV3-2|TRBD1|TRBJ1-1
TGTGCCAGCAGCCAAGACCCTGGACAGGGGTGGAACACTGAAGCTTTCTTT
CASSQDPGQGWNTEAFF
>few|TRBV20-1|TRBD2|TRBJ2-1
TGCAGTGCTAGTTACGGGACTAGCGGGAGGTACAATGAGCAGTTCTTC
CSASYGTSGRYNEQFF
>few|TRBV28|.|TRBJ1-6
TGTGCCAGCAGTTTAATCCGCACCTCCTATAATTCACCCCTCCACTTT
CASSLIRTSYNSPLHF
>.|TRBV28|.|TRBJ2-7
TGTGCCAGCACCCCCCCCGGCCGGAAGCAGGGTGACGAGCAGTACTTC
CASTPPGRKQGDEQYF
>.|TRBV28|.|TRBJ1-2
TGTGCCAGTAAAGGACGGAACTATGGCTACACCTTC
CASKGRNYGYTF
>.|TRBV5-4|TRBD1|TRBJ2-1
TGTGCCAGCAGCCCACCCGGGACAGGGGGTGAGAATGAGCAGTTCTTC
CASSPPGTGGENEQFF
>.|TRBV4-2|.|TRBJ2-1
TGTGCCAGCAGCCAAGATGAGCAGTTCTTC
CASSQDEQFF
>.|TRBV3-1/TRBV3-2|TRBD2|TRBJ2-7
TGTGCCAGCAGCCAAGGGACTAGCGGCTACGAGCAGTACTTC
CASSQGTSGYEQYF
>.|TRBV6-1|.|TRBJ2-1
TGTGCCAGCAGTGAAAAGAGAGGGACTGCATCCTACAATGAGCAGTTCTTC
CASSEKRGTASYNEQFF
>few|TRBV5-4|.|TRBJ2-2
TGTGCCAGCAGCTTCGGGGGGCCGGTGAACACCGGGGAGCTGTTTTTT
CASSFGGPVNTGELFF
>.|TRBV2|.|TRBJ2-1
TGTGCCAGCAGTGCCCGGACGAACAATGAGCAGTTCTTC
CASSARTNNEQFF
>.|TRBV5-1|.|TRBJ2-5
TGCGCCAGCAGCGGAGTGGGGAGGGGGGAGACCCAGTACTTC
CASSGVGRGETQYF
>.|TRBV28|TRBD2|TRBJ2-7
TGTGCCAGCAGCATTAGACTAGCGGGAGGTCTATACGAGCAGTACTTC
CASSIRLAGGLYEQYF
>.|TRBV18|TRBD1|TRBJ2-1
TGTGCCAGCTCACCAGACAGGGGGACAGAGCAGTTCTTC
CASSPDRGTEQFF
>.|TRBV24-1|TRBD1|TRBJ1-5
TGTGCCACCAGTGAAGGACAGGGGTACGGTCAGCCCCAGCATTTT
CATSEGQGYGQPQHF
>few|TRBV11-3|.|TRBJ1-1
TGTGCCAGCAGTCGTTCCCGGAGCACTGAAGCTTTCTTT
CASSRSRSTEAFF
>.|TRBV30|.|TRBJ1-5
TGTGCCTGGAGTATAACAGGTGGCTCAGGGCCCCAGCATTTT
CAWSITGGSGPQHF
>.|TRBV28|TRBD2|TRBJ2-1
TGTGCCAGCAGGGGGGGGTCACGATACAATGAGCAGTTCTTC
CASRGGSRYNEQFF
>.|TRBV5-1|.|TRBJ2-1
TGCGCCAGCAGCTTGGAACGGAGCTCCTACAATGAGCAGTTCTTC
CASSLERSSYNEQFF
>.|TRBV27|TRBD1|TRBJ1-2
TGTGCCAGCAGTTTGCAGTCAGGGGGCTATGGCTACACCTTC
CASSLQSGGYGYTF
>.|TRBV28|TRBD1|TRBJ1-2
TGTGCCAGCAGCCAACAGGGGGCTGGGGGCTACACCTTC
CASSQQGAGGYTF
>.|TRBV29-1|TRBD1|TRBJ1-2
TGCAGCGCCCTGGGACAGGATGGTAACTATGGCTACACCTTC
CSALGQDGNYGYTF
>.|TRBV28|.|TRBJ1-1
TGTGCCCACGTACGTGGGGGGCTGGGCACTGAAGCTTTCTTT
CAHVRGGLGTEAFF
>few|TRBV6-2/TRBV6-3|.|TRBJ2-7
TGTGCCAGCAGCCTGAGACACCCTTACGAGCAGTACTTC
CASSLRHPYEQYF
>.|TRBV2|TRBD2|TRBJ2-6
TGTGCCAGCAGTGAATGGGGTAGCGGGACTGGGGCCAACGTCCTGACTTTC
CASSEWGSGTGANVLTF
>.|TRBV4-2|.|TRBJ1-1
TGTGCCAGCAGCCCCTCGGCAGCGAACACTGAAGCTTTCTTT
CASSPSAANTEAFF
>.|TRBV5-1|.|TRBJ1-1
TGCGCCAGCAGCCAGGACAGGAACACTGAAGCTTTCTTT
CASSQDRNTEAFF
>.|TRBV29-1|.|TRBJ1-1
TGCAGCGTTGACGAGGTCAGTTTGGGGACTGAAGCTTTCTTT
CSVDEVSLGTEAFF
>.|TRBV30|.|TRBJ2-1
TGTGCCTGGAGTGTACTTGCGGGGGCGGTTGATGAGCAGTTCTTC
CAWSVLAGAVDEQFF
>.|TRBV14|.|TRBJ1-2
TGTGCCAGCAGCCAAGATATTCACGGCTACACCTTC
CASSQDIHGYTF
>.|TRBV29-1|.|TRBJ1-2
TGCAGCGTTGTAGACAAGACTAACTATGGCTACACCTTC
CSVVDKTNYGYTF
>.|TRBV23-1|.|TRBJ2-7
TGCGCCAGCAGTCAATCGACCTTTCTAGGGATTTTCTACGAGCAGTACTTC
CASSQSTFLGIFYEQYF
>.|TRBV14|TRBD1|TRBJ1-1
TGTGCCAGCAGCCCCCGGACAGGGGGCGAAGCTTTCTTT
CASSPRTGGEAFF
>.|TRBV21-1|.|TRBJ2-2
TGTGCCAGCAGCAAAGGGGTAGGGCAGGTTGCTACCGGGGAGCTGTTTTTT
CASSKGVGQVATGELFF
>.|TRBV9|.|TRBJ2-3
TGTGCCAGCAGCGTGGGTAGGTTGTCCACAGATACGCAGTATTTT
CASSVGRLSTDTQYF
>.|TRBV15|TRBD1|TRBJ2-2
TGTGCCACCAGCTCCCTGACAGGGCAGAACACCGGGGAGCTGTTTTTT
CATSSLTGQNTGELFF
>few|TRBV4-2|.|TRBJ1-5
TGTGCCAGCAGCCTCCTTAGGGGGAGGGAACAGCCCCAGCATTTT
CASSLLRGREQPQHF
>.|TRBV5-8|.|TRBJ1-2
TGTGCCAGCAGCAATCGGGACAAACCGAGAAACTATGGCTACACCTTC
CASSNRDKPRNYGYTF
>.|TRBV25-1|TRBD1|TRBJ2-1
TGTGCCAGCAGTTCCCATCCGGGACAGAAATCCTACAATGAGCAGTTCTTC
CASSSHPGQKSYNEQFF
>once|TRBV5-1|TRBD1|TRBJ2-7
TGCGCCAGCAGCCGGACAGGCCTCTACGAGCAGTACTTC
CASSRTGLYEQYF
>few|TRBV6-1|TRBD1|TRBJ1-2
TGTGCCAGCAGTGAAACCCGACAGGGGGTTGGCTACACCTTC
CASSETRQGVGYTF
>few|TRBV12-5|.|TRBJ2-7
TGTGCTAGTGGTTTGGGGTACGAGCAGTACTTC
CASGLGYEQYF
>.|TRBV9|TRBD1|TRBJ2-1
TGTGCCAGCAGTCGCGAGGGGGCGCGGTCCTACAATGAGCAGTTCTTC
CASSREGARSYNEQFF
>few|TRBV5-5|.|TRBJ1-2
TGTGCCAGCAGCTTGGGGCCCCGTAGAGCTAACTATGGCTACACCTTC
CASSLGPRRANYGYTF
>.|TRBV6-6|.|TRBJ2-7
TGTGCCAGCAGTTCCCCGGGACATGGGACCTACGAGCAGTACTTC
CASSSPGHGTYEQYF
>few|TRBV6-2/TRBV6-3|.|TRBJ1-5
TGTGCCAGCAGCGATGTGGTGAGCAATCAGCCCCAGCATTTT
CASSDVVSNQPQHF
>.|TRBV4-1|.|TRBJ1-2
TGCGCCAGCAGCCAAGATCCTCCGGCCAGAACAGGGAGCTATGGCTACACCTTC
CASSQDPPARTGSYGYTF
>.|TRBV6-6|TRBD1|TRBJ1-3
TGTGCCAGCATTAGGACAGGCTCTGGAAACACCATATATTTT
CASIRTGSGNTIYF
>.|TRBV2|TRBD1|TRBJ2-1
TGTGCCAGCAGTGGGGACAGGGGATCCTACAATGAGCAGTTCTTC
CASSGDRGSYNEQFF
>.|TRBV4-2|.|TRBJ2-7
TGTGCCAGCAGCCAAGAAGGGGTCCCCTACGAGCAGTACTTC
CASSQEGVPYEQYF
>few|TRBV19|.|TRBJ1-5
TGTGCCAGTAGTAGGGACCGGGTTCCCCAGCATTTT
CASSRDRVPQHF